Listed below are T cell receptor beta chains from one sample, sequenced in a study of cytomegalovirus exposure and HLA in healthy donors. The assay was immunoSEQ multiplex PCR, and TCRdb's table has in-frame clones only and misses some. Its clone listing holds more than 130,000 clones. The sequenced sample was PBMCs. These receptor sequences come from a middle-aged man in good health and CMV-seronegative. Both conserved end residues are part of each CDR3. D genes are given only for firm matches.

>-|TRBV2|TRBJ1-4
TGTGCCAGCAGTGAGGATGAGGTCAATGAAAAACTGTTTTTT
CASSEDEVNEKLFF
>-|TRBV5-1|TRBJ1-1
TGCGCCAGCAGCTTGGAGGGAGGCGACACTGAAGCTTTCTTT
CASSLEGGDTEAFF
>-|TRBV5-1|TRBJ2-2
TGCGCCAGCGGGCGGGGGCCGGGGACCGGGGAGCTGTTTTTT
CASGRGPGTGELFF
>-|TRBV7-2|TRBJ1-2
TGTGCCAGCAGCTTAGCCGACGGGTATGGCTACACCTTC
CASSLADGYGYTF
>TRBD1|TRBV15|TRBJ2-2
TGTGCCACCAGCAGAGTAAGGCCAGGGGGCAACACCGGGGAGCTGTTTTTT
CATSRVRPGGNTGELFF
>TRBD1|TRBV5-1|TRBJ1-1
TGCGCCAGCAGCGCAACCCGGGACAGGACGGAGACTGAAGCTTTCTTT
CASSATRDRTETEAFF
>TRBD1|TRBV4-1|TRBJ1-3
TGCGCCAGCAGCCAAGCAGACAGGGCCGGAAACACCATATATTTT
CASSQADRAGNTIYF
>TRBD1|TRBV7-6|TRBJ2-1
TGTGCCAGCAGCTTAGTGGCTCAGGGGGTAATCTTCTTC
CASSLVAQGVIFF
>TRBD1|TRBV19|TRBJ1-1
TGTGCCAGTAGTATTCTGGACAGGGGGAACACTGAAGCTTTCTTT
CASSILDRGNTEAFF
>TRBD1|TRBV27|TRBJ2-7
TGTGCCAGCAGTCCCTGGGACAGGGTCTACGAGCAGTACTTC
CASSPWDRVYEQYF
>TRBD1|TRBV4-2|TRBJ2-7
TGTGCCAGCAGCCAAGAGTACAGGGGGCTGGACGAGCAGTACTTC
CASSQEYRGLDEQYF
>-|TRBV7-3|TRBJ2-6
TGTGCCAGCTCGGTCGTCGGTGTGATCTCTGGGGCCAACGTCCTGACTTTC
CASSVVGVISGANVLTF
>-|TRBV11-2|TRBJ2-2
TGTGCCAGCAGCTCGAGCGGGTCCGGGGAGCTGTTTTTT
CASSSSGSGELFF
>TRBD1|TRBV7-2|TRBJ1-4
TGTGCCAGCAGCGCAATGGGACAGTCGAATGAAAAACTGTTTTTT
CASSAMGQSNEKLFF
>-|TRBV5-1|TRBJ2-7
TGCGCCAGGCGCCTCCCCCAACAGGGATCCTACGAGCAGTACTTC
CARRLPQQGSYEQYF
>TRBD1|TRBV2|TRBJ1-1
TGTGCCAGCAGTTTTCCCCCCGGGACAGGCGGTGAAGCTTTCTTT
CASSFPPGTGGEAFF
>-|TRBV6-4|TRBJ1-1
TGTGCCAGCAGGAGCCAGGGGAACACTGAAGCTTTCTTT
CASRSQGNTEAFF
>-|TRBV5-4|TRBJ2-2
TGTGCCAGCAGCTTAGCAACCAGGGGTTCCGGGGAGCTGTTTTTT
CASSLATRGSGELFF
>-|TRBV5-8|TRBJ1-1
TGTGCCAGCAGCTTGAAAATCCAGGGATTTGACACTGAAGCTTTCTTT
CASSLKIQGFDTEAFF
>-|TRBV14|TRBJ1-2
TGTGCCAGCAGCCAAGACCGTTCCTCGGGAGGCTACACCTTC
CASSQDRSSGGYTF
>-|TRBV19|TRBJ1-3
TGTGCCAGTAATGAGCTCGGAAACACCATATATTTT
CASNELGNTIYF
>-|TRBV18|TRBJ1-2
TGTGCCAGCTCACCACCGTCGGCCCCTAGCTATGGCTACACCTTC
CASSPPSAPSYGYTF
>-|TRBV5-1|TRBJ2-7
TGCGCCAGCAACTCGGCGGACTACGAGCAGTACTTC
CASNSADYEQYF
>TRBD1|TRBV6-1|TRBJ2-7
TGTGCCAGCTACCAGGGGACAGGGGTGGGTGAGCAGTACTTC
CASYQGTGVGEQYF
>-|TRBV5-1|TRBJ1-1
TGCGCCAGCAGCTTGTCGACAGCCACTGAAGCTTTCTTT
CASSLSTATEAFF
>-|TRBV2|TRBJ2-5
TGTGCCAGCAGCCCCCCTACGACAGCAATCCAAGAGACCCAGTACTTC
CASSPPTTAIQETQYF
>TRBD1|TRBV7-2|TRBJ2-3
TGTGCCAGCAGCTTAGAAGGACAGGGCACAGATACGCAGTATTTT
CASSLEGQGTDTQYF
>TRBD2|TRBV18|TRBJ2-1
TGTGCCAGCTCACCCGGACTAGCGGGGGGGAATGGGCAGTTCTTC
CASSPGLAGGNGQFF
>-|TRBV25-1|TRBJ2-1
TGTGCCAGCAGTGGCAGGGCGAACAATGAGCAGTTCTTC
CASSGRANNEQFF
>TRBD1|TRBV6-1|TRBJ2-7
TGTGCCAGCCGAACAGGGGGCTCCCCATTGGGCGAGCAGTACTTC
CASRTGGSPLGEQYF
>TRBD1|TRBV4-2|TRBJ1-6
TGTGCCAGCAGCCAAGATATAACAGGGGGCTATAATTCACCCCTCCACTTT
CASSQDITGGYNSPLHF
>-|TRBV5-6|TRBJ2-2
TGTGCCAGCAGCAAGGTCCTGGACACCAAGAACACCGGGGAGCTGTTTTTT
CASSKVLDTKNTGELFF
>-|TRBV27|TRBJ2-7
TGTGCCAGCAGTTTGGGGGCGGTGATGGGGGAGCAGTACTTC
CASSLGAVMGEQYF
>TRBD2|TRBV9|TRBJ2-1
TGTGCCAGCAGCGCCAGACTAGCACAGTACAATGAGCAGTTCTTC
CASSARLAQYNEQFF
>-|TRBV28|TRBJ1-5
TGTGCCAGCAGTTTTGGGGGGGAGAATCAGCCCCAGCATTTT
CASSFGGENQPQHF
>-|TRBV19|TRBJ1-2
TGTGCCAGTAGTATTAGAGGGAAGGAAGGCTACACCTTC
CASSIRGKEGYTF
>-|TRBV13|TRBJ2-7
TGTGCCAGCAGCTTAGGGGGGAGCTACGAGCAGTACTTC
CASSLGGSYEQYF
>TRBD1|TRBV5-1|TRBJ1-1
TGCGCCAGCACCCGGACGGACAGGGGGCTTGGCACTGAAGCTTTCTTT
CASTRTDRGLGTEAFF
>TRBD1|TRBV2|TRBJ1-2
TGTGCCAGCACCCAGGACAGGAACTATGGCTACACCTTC
CASTQDRNYGYTF
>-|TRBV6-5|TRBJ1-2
TGTGCCAGCAGTTACCGGGCAGGGCATGGCTACACCTTC
CASSYRAGHGYTF
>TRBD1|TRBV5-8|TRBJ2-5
TGTGCCAGCAGCTTGTCTCTGGGACAGAGACACCAAGAGACCCAGTACTTC
CASSLSLGQRHQETQYF
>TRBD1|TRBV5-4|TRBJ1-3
TGTGCCAGCAGCTTGGACAGGGGAGCTGGAAACACCATATATTTT
CASSLDRGAGNTIYF
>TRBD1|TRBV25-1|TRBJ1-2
TGTGCCACCAAACCGACAGGGGTCGGCTATGGCTACACCTTC
CATKPTGVGYGYTF
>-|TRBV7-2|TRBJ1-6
TGTGCCAGCAGCTTAGGGACGGGGGGTTCACCCCTCCACTTT
CASSLGTGGSPLHF
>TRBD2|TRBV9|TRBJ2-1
TGTGCCAGCAGTAACATGGGACTAGACTACAATGAGCAGTTCTTC
CASSNMGLDYNEQFF
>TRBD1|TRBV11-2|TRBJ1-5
TGTGCCAGCAGTTCAGGGGGCGGCAATCAGCCCCAGCATTTT
CASSSGGGNQPQHF
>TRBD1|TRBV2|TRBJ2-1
TGTGCCAGCCGACAGGGTGGTAACAATGAGCAGTTCTTC
CASRQGGNNEQFF
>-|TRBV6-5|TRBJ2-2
TGTGCCAGCAGTTACATGAGGGCGCAAGGCGGGGAGCTGTTTTTT
CASSYMRAQGGELFF
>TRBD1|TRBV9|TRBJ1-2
TGTGCCAGCAGCGTACCCCCCACAGGGGTCTATGGCTACACCTTC
CASSVPPTGVYGYTF
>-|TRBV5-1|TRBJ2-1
TGCGCCAGCAGCTTGTATTACGGACAGAGTAACAATGAGCAGTTCTTC
CASSLYYGQSNNEQFF
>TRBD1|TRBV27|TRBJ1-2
TGTGCCAGCCTAGCGGGGGGGACAGGCACCTTCTATGGCTACACCTTC
CASLAGGTGTFYGYTF
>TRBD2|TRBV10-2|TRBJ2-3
TGCGCCAGCAGACAGAAGACTAGCGGGGGGGCAGGGGATACGCAGTATTTT
CASRQKTSGGAGDTQYF
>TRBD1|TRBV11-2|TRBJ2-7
TGTGCCAGCAGCGAGTGGGACAGGGAGTCTTCCGAGCAGTACTTC
CASSEWDRESSEQYF
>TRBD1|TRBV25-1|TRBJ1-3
TGTGCCAGCAGTGAGACAGGGATCGGATCTGGAAACACCATATATTTT
CASSETGIGSGNTIYF